This T cell receptor beta chain was identified in a study of vaccination and CD4 T cells after COVID-19. Notes on the study in general: Spike mono-reactivity was found in 304 of the 307 vaccine-specific clones identified in convalescent patients. Convalescent patients had a median roughly 87% of post-vaccine SARS-CoV-2-reactive clones that were detected only after vaccination, not before it.

The assay that was used to sequence DNA from cultured CD4+ T cells was the Oncomine TCR Beta short-read assay. MiXCR, run by TCRdb on the PCR reads, gives a single entry per CDR3 protein. The sample consists of roughly 20,000 distinct CDR3 sequences, under 45% of them appearing once. For this clonotype: The antigen is unknown.

Treatment reported: roughly 11-day PBMC culture with coronavirus spike peptide pools or control peptides (ViraFEST assay). The ViraFEST method relied on peptide pools to expand antigen-specific T cells, followed by TCR sequencing. Negative selection enriched CD4+ T cells from cultures at roughly 10 days. CDR3 length: 12 residues. The germline V and J ends were trimmed by 1 base and 9 bases, with 7 bases remaining between them. This TCR derives from a human donor who had recovered from COVID-19. The sequences come from CD4+ T cells from blood, cultured in vitro, collected before SARS-CoV-2 vaccination. The V gene is TRBV12-3 or TRBV12-4, the J gene TRBJ2-4; D remains ambiguous. CDR3 bases: TGTGCCAGCAGTTTAGTCTACGGCATTCAGTACTTC. Its translation is CASSLVYGIQYF.